This TCR beta chain was observed in a study of blood T cell repertoires in COVID-19. For the study at large: Specimens from acute and convalescent COVID-19 originated in the United States, Italy and Spain.

This clone was seen only a few times. Germline V lookup: CDR1 MNHNY, CDR2 SVGAGI (reference sequence). The CDR3 sequence is 13 residues long. J was trimmed by 10 bases and V by 2 bases; bases with no gene match: 2. Under the authors' procedure: Researchers report that nucleated cell counts were estimated from reference gene primer amplification. TCRdb's copy holds only in-frame clones and misses some; the assay was immunoSEQ multiplex PCR. V and J calls plus clone size are reproduced from that table; the DNA served to infer D and trimming. The sample holds roughly 300,000 clones; around 85% are singletons and the top ten take around 4%. Enrollees, roughly 18 to 95 years old, lived in around 23 US areas.

The chain carries TRBV6-6 and TRBJ1-6; 7 nucleotides line up with TRBD1. The receptor was isolated from a woman in her thirties or forties with acute COVID-19. Sequencing was performed on PBMCs or T cells enriched from blood (not recorded which). The CDR3 sequence is CASSYQGESPLHF. The CDR3 bases are TGTGCCAGCAGTTACCAGGGGGAATCACCCCTCCACTTT.